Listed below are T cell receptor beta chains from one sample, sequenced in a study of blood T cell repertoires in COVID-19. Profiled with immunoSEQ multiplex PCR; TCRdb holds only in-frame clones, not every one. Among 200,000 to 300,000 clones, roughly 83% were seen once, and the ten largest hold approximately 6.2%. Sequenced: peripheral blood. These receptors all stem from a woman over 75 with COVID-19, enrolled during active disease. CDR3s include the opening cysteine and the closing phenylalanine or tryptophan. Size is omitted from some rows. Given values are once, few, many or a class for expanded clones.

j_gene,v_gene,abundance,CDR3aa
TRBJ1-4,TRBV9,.,CASSVGPKLEKLFF
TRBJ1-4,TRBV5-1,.,CASSFQAGNEKLFF
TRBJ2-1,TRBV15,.,CATSVKGANNEQFF
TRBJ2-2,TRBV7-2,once,CASSLIWRGATGELFF
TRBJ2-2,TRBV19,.,CASSSAQKNTGELFF
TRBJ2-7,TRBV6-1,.,CASSEGTHSYF
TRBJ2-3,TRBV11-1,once,CASSFQASGVTDTQYF
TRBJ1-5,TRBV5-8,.,CASGRGLGDQPQHF
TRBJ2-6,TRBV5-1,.,CASSPTDSDRISGANVLTF
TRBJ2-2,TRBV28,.,CASSLLGDTGELFF
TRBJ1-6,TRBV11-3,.,CASSLGYEQRQGPPLHF
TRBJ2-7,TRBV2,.,CASSTSIGGELYEQYF
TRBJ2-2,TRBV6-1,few,CASSALEGGQGGELFF
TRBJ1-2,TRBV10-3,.,CAISDSRGKGGPRPPGINYGYTF
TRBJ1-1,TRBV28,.,CASTLGRQRGVPPEAFF
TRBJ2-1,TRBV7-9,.,CASSSTSGGANEQFF
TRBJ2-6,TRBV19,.,CASSDPGTGSSGANVLTF
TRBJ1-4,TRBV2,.,CASSGTATNEKLFF
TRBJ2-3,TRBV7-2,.,CASSPRTSGLRDTQYF
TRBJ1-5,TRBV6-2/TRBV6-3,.,CASSTSGGWGQPQHF
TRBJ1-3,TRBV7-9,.,CASSSQDQGFGGNTIYF
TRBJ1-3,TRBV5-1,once,CASSLSGASGNTIYF
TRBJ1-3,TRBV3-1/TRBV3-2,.,CASSPDSGGNTIYF
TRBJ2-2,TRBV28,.,CASSLFQNTGELFF
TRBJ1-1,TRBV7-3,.,CASSVGEVTEAFF
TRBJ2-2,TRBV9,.,CASSVATGDGALGTGELFF
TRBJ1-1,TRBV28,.,CASSLWQVKTEAFF
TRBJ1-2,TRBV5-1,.,CASSKVGTGFRYGYTF
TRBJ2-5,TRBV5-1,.,CASSLGGAQETQYF
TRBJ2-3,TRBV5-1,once,CASSPGTGWTDTQYF
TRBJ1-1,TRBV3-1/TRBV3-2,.,CASSEIRNTEAFF
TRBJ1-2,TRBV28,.,CASSGTGVYGYTF
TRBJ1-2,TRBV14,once,CASSQDRGRGYGYTF
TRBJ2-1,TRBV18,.,CASSPPNYNEQFF
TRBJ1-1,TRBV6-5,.,CASRETGVMNTEAFF
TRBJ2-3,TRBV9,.,CASSVAGQGAGDTQYF
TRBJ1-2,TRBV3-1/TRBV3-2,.,CASSPRGGDRGGYTF
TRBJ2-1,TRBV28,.,CASSPGTGSYNEQFF
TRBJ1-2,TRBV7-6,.,CASSLDKNYGYTF
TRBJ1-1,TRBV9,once,CASTSRGDTEAFF
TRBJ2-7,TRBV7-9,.,CASSLVAGAYEQYF
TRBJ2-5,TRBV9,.,CASSVAGGETQYF
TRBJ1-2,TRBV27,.,CASSPYAGAYGYTF
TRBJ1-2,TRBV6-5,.,CASSRQGAAFYGYTF
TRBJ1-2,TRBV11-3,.,CASSWSPAHYRDHFYGYTF
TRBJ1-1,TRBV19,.,CASSPSGGPLEAFF